This T cell receptor beta chain was observed in a study of T cell repertoires in cytomegalovirus infection. The overall study: From public TCR beta signatures came an indication of both CMV infection and matching HLA type.

The CDR3 has 17 residues. The germline V gene has CDR1 MGHRA and CDR2 YSYEKL. V trimming: 4 bases; J trimming: 6 bases; junction bases outside the gene matches: 15. Whole-study results and caveats: Identification of carriers of CMV plus the relevant HLA was achieved through cumulative public TCR beta family frequency. Across the ex vivo response, the dominant clonotypes were HLA-C-restricted CMV-specific TCR beta clonotypes.

The table lists this clonotype with many counts. Its specificity is unknown. MiXCR, applied by TCRdb to the reads, yields one record per CDR3 protein. The sample contains more than 250,000 distinct CDR3 sequences, 20% to 25% of which appear only once. The specimen was cultured PBMCs, collected from culture after CMV antigen stimulation. The V gene is TRBV4-1, the J gene TRBJ1-3; 7 bases align to TRBD1. The sequence derives from a human donor in good health (CMV status not recorded). Some clones in this sample may be carry-over from other donors' samples. DNA of the CDR3: TGCGCCAGCAGCCCAAGGGACAGAGGGGCGGATGTAAACACCATATATTTT. Its protein is CASSPRDRGADVNTIYF.